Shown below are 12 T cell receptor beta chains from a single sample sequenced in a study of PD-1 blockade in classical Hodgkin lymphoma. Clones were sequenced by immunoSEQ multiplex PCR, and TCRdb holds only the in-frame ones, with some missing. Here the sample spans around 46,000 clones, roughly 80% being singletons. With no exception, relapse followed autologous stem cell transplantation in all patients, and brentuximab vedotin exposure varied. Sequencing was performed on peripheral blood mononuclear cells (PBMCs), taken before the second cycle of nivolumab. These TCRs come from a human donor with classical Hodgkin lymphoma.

The CDR3 DNA follows: TGTGCCAGCAGCCCCGTTACGGGAGACGAGCAGTACTTC. It yields the protein CASSPVTGDEQYF. The gene calls are TRBV7-3 and TRBJ2-7; D perhaps matches TRBD2 (6 bases). V was pared by 5 bases and J by 5 bases, with 13 bases between. CDR3 length: 13 amino acids. Per germline, CDR1 SGHTA and CDR2 FQGTGA.

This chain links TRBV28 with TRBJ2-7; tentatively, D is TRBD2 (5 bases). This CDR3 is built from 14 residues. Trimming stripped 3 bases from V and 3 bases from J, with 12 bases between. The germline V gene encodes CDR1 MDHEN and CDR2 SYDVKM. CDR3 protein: CASSFWAGHYEQYF. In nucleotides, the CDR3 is TGTGCCAGCAGTTTTTGGGCGGGTCACTACGAGCAGTACTTC.

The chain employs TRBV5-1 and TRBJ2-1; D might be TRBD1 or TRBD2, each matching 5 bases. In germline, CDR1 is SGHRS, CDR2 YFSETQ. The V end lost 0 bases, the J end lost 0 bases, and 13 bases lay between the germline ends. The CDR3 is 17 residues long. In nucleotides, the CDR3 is TGCGCCAGCAGCTTGGCCGGGACCGCCAGCTCCTACAATGAGCAGTTCTTC. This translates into CASSLAGTASSYNEQFF.

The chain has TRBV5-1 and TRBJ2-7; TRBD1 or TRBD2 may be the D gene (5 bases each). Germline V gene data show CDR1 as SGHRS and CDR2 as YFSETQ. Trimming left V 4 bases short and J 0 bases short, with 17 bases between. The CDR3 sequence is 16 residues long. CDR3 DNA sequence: TGCGCCAGCAGCCCGGGACCTGAGGCCAGCTCCTACGAGCAGTACTTC. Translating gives CASSPGPEASSYEQYF.

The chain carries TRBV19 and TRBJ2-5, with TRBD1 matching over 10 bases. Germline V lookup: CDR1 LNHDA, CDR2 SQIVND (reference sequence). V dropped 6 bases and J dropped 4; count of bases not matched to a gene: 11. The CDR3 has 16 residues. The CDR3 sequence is CASRPSQDRGSETQYF. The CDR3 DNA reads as TGTGCCAGTAGGCCCTCGCAGGACAGGGGGTCAGAGACCCAGTACTTC.

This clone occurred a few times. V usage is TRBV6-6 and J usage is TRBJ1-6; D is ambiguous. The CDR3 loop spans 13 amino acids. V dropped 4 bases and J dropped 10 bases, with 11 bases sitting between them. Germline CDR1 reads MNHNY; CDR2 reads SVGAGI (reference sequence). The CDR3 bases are TGTGCCAGCAGTTCCCTCGCGGGGTCACCCCTCCACTTT. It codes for CASSSLAGSPLHF.

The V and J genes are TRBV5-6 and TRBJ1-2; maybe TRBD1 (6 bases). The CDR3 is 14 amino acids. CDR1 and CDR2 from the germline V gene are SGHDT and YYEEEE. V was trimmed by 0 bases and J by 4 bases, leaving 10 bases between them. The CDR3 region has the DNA TGTGCCAGCAGCTTGGGACAGGAATTCTATGGCTACACCTTC. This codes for CASSLGQEFYGYTF.

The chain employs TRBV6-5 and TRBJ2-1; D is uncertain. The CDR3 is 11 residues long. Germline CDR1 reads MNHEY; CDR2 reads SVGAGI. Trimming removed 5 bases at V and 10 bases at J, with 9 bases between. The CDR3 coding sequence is TGTGCCAGCAGTGAAGATGGCGAGCAGTTCTTC. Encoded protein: CASSEDGEQFF.

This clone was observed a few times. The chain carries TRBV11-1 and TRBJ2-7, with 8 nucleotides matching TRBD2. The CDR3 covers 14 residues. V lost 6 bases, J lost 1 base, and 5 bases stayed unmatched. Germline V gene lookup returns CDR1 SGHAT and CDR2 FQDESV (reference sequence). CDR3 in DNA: TGTGCCAGCAGTTACGGGGGGGGTTCCTACGAGCAGTACTTC. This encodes CASSYGGGSYEQYF.

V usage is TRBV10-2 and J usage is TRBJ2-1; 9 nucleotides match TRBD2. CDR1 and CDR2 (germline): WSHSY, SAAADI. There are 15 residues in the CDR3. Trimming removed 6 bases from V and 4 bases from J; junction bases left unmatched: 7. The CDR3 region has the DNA TGCGCCAGCAGGATAGCGGGAGAAGGGTACAATGAGCAGTTCTTC. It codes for CASRIAGEGYNEQFF.

CDR3: CATSPPGAGNTEAFF. The CDR3 region has the DNA TGTGCCACCTCCCCCCCAGGGGCAGGGAACACTGAAGCTTTCTTT. V gene TRBV7-9 combines with J gene TRBJ1-1; D possibly corresponds to TRBD1 (6 bases). Looked up from germline, CDR1 is SEHNR and CDR2 is FQNEAQ (reference sequence). CDR3 length: 15 residues. V was cut by 10 bases and J by 1 base, with 19 bases left in between.

The CDR3 loop is CASSFGGNEQYF. As DNA, the CDR3 is TGTGCCAGCAGCTTCGGGGGGAACGAGCAGTACTTC. The genes are TRBV11-2 and TRBJ2-7, with 7 bases identical to TRBD2. Germline V gives CDR1 SGHAT, CDR2 FQNNGV. J lost 5 bases, V lost 3 bases, and 1 base had no gene match. This CDR3 has 12 residues.